This is a list of T cell receptor beta chains from one sample in a study of cytomegalovirus exposure and HLA in healthy donors. The data were produced by immunoSEQ multiplex PCR, yet TCRdb's version contains in-frame clones alone and is incomplete. Of about 230,000 clones listed, around 80% were seen once; the top ten hold 0.4% to 0.6%. The specimen was PBMCs. The receptors were gathered from a boy between 10 and 17 years old in good health and CMV-seronegative. The CDR3 runs from the conserved cysteine through the conserved F or W. The D gene is left open where the match is weak. The size field is filled for only some rows; it gives once, few, many or a size class.

length	V	size	D	J	CDR3	DNA
13	TRBV30	-	TRBD1	TRBJ1-2	CAWSVRQGSLLTF	TGTGCCTGGAGTGTAAGACAGGGCTCTCTTCTTACCTTC
15	TRBV2	-	TRBD1	TRBJ1-2	CASSLDRAYNYGYTF	TGTGCCAGCAGTTTAGACAGGGCGTACAACTATGGCTACACCTTC
15	TRBV7-9	few	-	TRBJ1-1	CASSLGGTPNTEAFF	TGTGCCAGCAGCTTAGGGGGGACACCGAACACTGAAGCTTTCTTT
15	TRBV5-1	once	-	TRBJ2-7	CASSQIQGNPYEQYF	TGCGCCAGCAGCCAAATTCAGGGCAACCCCTACGAGCAGTACTTC
13	TRBV5-1	-	-	TRBJ2-5	CASTPLGQETQYF	TGCGCCAGCACCCCGCTCGGGCAAGAGACCCAGTACTTC
15	TRBV7-9	-	-	TRBJ2-3	CSSSFLAKSTDTQYF	TGTTCCAGCAGCTTTCTAGCGAAAAGCACAGATACGCAGTATTTT
13	TRBV10-3	few	-	TRBJ1-1	CAISDRGNTEAFF	TGTGCCATCAGTGACAGGGGGAACACTGAAGCTTTCTTT
15	TRBV10-3	-	TRBD1	TRBJ1-5	CAIREGQGDDQPQHF	TGTGCCATCAGAGAAGGACAGGGCGACGATCAGCCCCAGCATTTT
14	TRBV7-9	few	TRBD1	TRBJ1-1	CASSHRDRDTEAFF	TGTGCCAGCAGCCACCGGGACAGGGACACTGAAGCTTTCTTT
14	TRBV14	-	-	TRBJ1-1	CASSQELGGTEAFF	TGTGCCAGCAGCCAAGAGCTAGGCGGGACTGAAGCTTTCTTT
14	TRBV5-1	-	-	TRBJ2-5	CASSSDGIGETQYF	TGCGCCAGCAGCTCCGACGGGATAGGAGAGACCCAGTACTTC
14	TRBV2	-	TRBD1	TRBJ1-4	CASSRDRAEEKLFF	TGTGCCAGCAGCCGGGACAGGGCGGAGGAAAAACTGTTTTTT
17	TRBV7-9	-	-	TRBJ2-7	CASSSQRQDRMPYEQYF	TGTGCCAGCAGCTCCCAGAGACAGGACCGCATGCCCTACGAGCAGTACTTC
13	TRBV18	-	TRBD1	TRBJ1-2	CASSPDRGKGYTF	TGTGCCAGCTCACCGGACAGGGGGAAGGGCTACACCTTC
15	TRBV29-1	-	TRBD2	TRBJ2-3	CSVRGLAGGTDTQYF	TGCAGCGTCCGAGGACTAGCGGGGGGAACAGATACGCAGTATTTT
18	TRBV27	-	TRBD1	TRBJ1-1	CASSSYLGQGWGSTEAFF	TGTGCCAGCAGTTCCTATCTCGGACAGGGGTGGGGGAGCACTGAAGCTTTCTTT
15	TRBV5-1	few	TRBD1	TRBJ1-4	CASSPGRQGNEKLFF	TGCGCCAGCAGCCCAGGAAGACAGGGTAACGAAAAACTGTTTTTT
15	TRBV19	few	TRBD1	TRBJ1-2	CASSTPSGGPNGYTF	TGTGCCAGTAGTACGCCCTCAGGGGGCCCAAATGGCTACACCTTC
16	TRBV10-3	-	TRBD1	TRBJ1-1	CAISERTGGTNTEAFF	TGTGCCATCAGTGAGCGGACAGGGGGCACGAACACTGAAGCTTTCTTT
15	TRBV5-4	-	-	TRBJ2-7	CASSLDGGKVYEQYF	TGTGCCAGCAGCTTGGATGGAGGGAAGGTCTACGAGCAGTACTTC
15	TRBV7-8	-	-	TRBJ2-3	CASTQETSRTDTQYF	TGTGCCAGCACCCAAGAGACATCTCGCACAGATACGCAGTATTTT
10	TRBV29-1	-	TRBD1	TRBJ1-1	CSVAGQGAFF	TGCAGCGTCGCGGGACAGGGGGCTTTCTTT
15	TRBV6-5	-	-	TRBJ2-7	CASSRWGQLYYEQYF	TGTGCCAGCAGCCGATGGGGCCAACTTTACTACGAGCAGTACTTC
14	TRBV7-8	-	TRBD1	TRBJ1-2	CASSWDRDPYGYTF	TGTGCCAGCAGCTGGGACAGGGACCCCTATGGCTACACCTTC
14	TRBV11-2	few	-	TRBJ2-7	CASSSPPGNYEQYF	TGTGCCAGCAGTTCCCCCCCGGGTAACTACGAGCAGTACTTC
13	TRBV29-1	-	-	TRBJ1-5	CSVLARVGQPQHF	TGCAGCGTTTTGGCCAGGGTAGGCCAGCCCCAGCATTTT
15	TRBV5-1	-	-	TRBJ1-5	CASSLEGQGNQPQHF	TGCGCCAGCAGCTTGGAGGGGCAGGGCAATCAGCCCCAGCATTTT
12	TRBV5-8	-	-	TRBJ1-1	CASSLGGDEAFF	TGTGCCAGCAGCTTGGGGGGCGATGAAGCTTTCTTT
12	TRBV25-1	once	-	TRBJ2-7	CASSEDTCEQYF	TGTGCCAGCAGTGAGGACACTTGCGAGCAGTACTTC
13	TRBV6-1	-	-	TRBJ2-3	CASTATRGDTQYF	TGTGCCAGCACTGCAACACGGGGTGATACGCAGTATTTT
15	TRBV19	-	TRBD2	TRBJ2-1	CASSRVAGGVDEQFF	TGTGCCAGTAGTCGGGTGGCGGGAGGTGTGGATGAGCAGTTCTTC
14	TRBV11-2	few	-	TRBJ2-5	CASSSNWGVETQYF	TGTGCCAGCAGCTCGAATTGGGGGGTAGAGACCCAGTACTTC
17	TRBV2	-	TRBD2	TRBJ2-1	CASRVPSGTSGSNEQFF	TGTGCCAGCAGGGTTCCGAGCGGGACTAGCGGGAGTAATGAGCAGTTCTTC